The 4 T cell receptor beta chains listed next were all sequenced from one sample in a study of CD8+CD57+ T cells in acquired aplastic anemia. Genomic DNA provided the template from which TCR beta VDJ and CDR3 profiles were obtained. TCRdb reanalysed the reads using MiXCR and keeps one entry per CDR3 protein. The sample shows 150,000 to 170,000 distinct CDR3 sequences, about 52% of them seen only once. Those patients picked for sequencing had displayed CD8+CD57+ cell expansion on flow cytometry. Source material: sorted CD4+, CD8+, or CD8+CD57+ T cells (not recorded which) from PBMCs. These receptors were collected from a human donor with aplastic anemia.

The rearrangement uses TRBV10-2 and TRBJ2-1, with D perhaps TRBD1 or TRBD2 (6 bases each). The CDR3 is made up of 14 amino acids. Germline-derived CDR1 and CDR2 are WSHSY and SAAADI. V lost 4 bases, J lost 2 bases, and 9 bases lay in between. As DNA, the CDR3 is TGCGCCAGCAGTGGGGGGGCTACCTACAATGAGCAGTTCTTC. Translated: CASSGGATYNEQFF.

The V call is TRBV7-4, the J call TRBJ2-5; a possible D gene is TRBD1 (5 bases). Germline values: CDR1 SGHVT, CDR2 SQSDAQ. The CDR3 runs to 14 residues. V was clipped by 2 bases and J by 5 bases, with 12 bases between them. The chain's CDR3 is CASSLQGRSETQYF. The CDR3 DNA reads as TGTGCCAGCAGCTTACAGGGCCGGTCCGAGACCCAGTACTTC.

V usage is TRBV29-1 and J usage is TRBJ1-2; possible D gene TRBD1, 5 bases. Germline-derived CDR1 and CDR2 are SQVTM and ANQGSEA. The CDR3 length is 14 residues. V was pared by 3 bases and J by 4 bases, with 15 bases between. The CDR3 bases are TGCAGCGTTGACGTTACTCAGGGTACCTATGGCTACACCTTC. Translation gives CSVDVTQGTYGYTF.

This clonotype has a single count. This chain uses TRBV3-1 with TRBJ2-7; the match to TRBD2 covers 10 bases. The CDR3 consists of 15 residues. Per germline, CDR1 LGHDT and CDR2 YNNKEL (reference sequence). J gave up 3 bases and V 4 bases, and 6 bases lay outside the gene matches. The CDR3 protein is CASSPTSGAFYEQYF. CDR3 sequence (DNA): TGTGCCAGCAGCCCAACTAGCGGGGCCTTCTACGAGCAGTACTTC.